Shown below are 26 T cell receptor beta chains from a single sample sequenced in a study of blood T cell repertoires in COVID-19. Sequencing used immunoSEQ multiplex PCR; TCRdb keeps in-frame clones, though not all of them. The sample lists 30,000 to 35,000 clones; more than 80% were seen once. Specimen: peripheral blood. Receptor source: a woman in her thirties or forties with active or convalescent COVID-19.

The genes are TRBV6-2 or TRBV6-3 and TRBJ2-3; the D is unclear. The CDR3 loop spans 16 amino acids. Germline CDR1 MNHEY, CDR2 SVGEGT. With 4 bases removed from V and 1 base from J, the gap between germline ends came to 15 bases. This CDR3 is CASSSGPSRGTDTQYF. Written as DNA, the CDR3 is TGTGCCAGCAGTTCAGGCCCGTCTCGCGGCACAGATACGCAGTATTTT.

V and J are TRBV4-1 and TRBJ1-6, with D unresolved. The CDR3 is 15 amino acids. CDR1 is MGHRA, CDR2 YSYEKL, per germline. The V and J ends lost 5 bases and 7 bases respectively, with 15 bases between them. The CDR3 sequence: CASSAAGGRNSPLHF. The CDR3 nucleotides are TGCGCCAGCAGCGCTGCAGGAGGCAGGAATTCACCCCTCCACTTT.

The chain uses TRBV7-8 and TRBJ1-4; TRBD1 matches at 10 bases. This CDR3 comprises 16 residues. Germline-derived CDR1 and CDR2 are SGHVS and FQNEAQ. After removal of 5 bases from V and 6 bases from J, the junction contained 9 bases not matched to a gene. CDR3: CASSIFGGTGDEKLFF. CDR3 in DNA: TGTGCCAGCAGCATTTTTGGCGGGACAGGGGATGAAAAACTGTTTTTT.

The V and J genes are TRBV12-3 or TRBV12-4 and TRBJ1-6; D is perhaps TRBD1 (6 bases). V was shortened by 5 bases and J by 7 bases, with 9 bases between the two germline ends. The CDR3 has 13 amino acids. The DNA for the CDR3 is TGTGCCAGCAGTCTCGGACAGAATTCACCCCTCCACTTT. Protein product: CASSLGQNSPLHF.

The rearrangement links TRBV9 to TRBJ1-6; possible D gene TRBD1, 5 bases. This CDR3 has 14 amino acids. With 2 bases removed from V and 7 bases from J, the gap between germline ends came to 10 bases. Germline lookup yields CDR1 SGDLS and CDR2 YYNGEE. CDR3: CASSVTGENSPLHF. The CDR3 bases are TGTGCCAGCAGCGTCACGGGGGAAAATTCACCCCTCCACTTT.

The rearrangement uses TRBV7-3 and TRBJ2-3, with 14 bases that match TRBD2. Germline CDR1 SGHTA, CDR2 FQGTGA. V lost 0 bases and J lost 1; bases outside the gene matches: 12. CDR3 length: 21 residues. CDR3 in amino acids: CASSLTGTSGSGPLGTDTQYF. The CDR3 DNA is TGTGCCAGCAGCTTAACCGGGACTAGCGGGAGTGGTCCGTTGGGCACAGATACGCAGTATTTT.

The gene calls are TRBV9 and TRBJ1-1; D not certain. CDR1 SGDLS and CDR2 YYNGEE come from the germline V gene. This CDR3 is 13 amino acids long. V was pared by 3 bases and J by 0 bases, with 6 bases between. The DNA for the CDR3 is TGTGCCAGCAGCGACACCATGAACACTGAAGCTTTCTTT. Translation gives CASSDTMNTEAFF.

The V and J genes are TRBV6-6 and TRBJ1-5, with a weak D call TRBD1 (6 bases). Germline CDR1 and CDR2: MNHNY and SVGAGI (reference sequence). The CDR3 is 15 amino acids. V lost 4 bases, J lost 5 bases, and 15 bases lay in between. CDR3 protein: CASSSSVGADQPQHF. The CDR3, as DNA: TGTGCCAGCAGTTCCTCAGTGGGGGCGGATCAGCCCCAGCATTTT.

The chain has TRBV14 and TRBJ1-1; D call uncertain. The CDR3 totals 14 residues. V was clipped by 1 base and J by 1 base, with 7 bases between them. The germline V gene encodes CDR1 SGHDN and CDR2 FVKESK. The CDR3 here is CASSQVGWNTEAFF. The CDR3 DNA is TGTGCCAGCAGCCAAGTCGGGTGGAACACTGAAGCTTTCTTT.

The chain employs TRBV30 and TRBJ1-4, with D maybe TRBD1 (5 bases). From germline, CDR1 is GTSNPN and CDR2 SVGIG (reference sequence). Trimming stripped 5 bases from V and 0 bases from J, with 16 bases between. CDR3 length: 16 residues. The CDR3 protein is CAWQPGVGPTNEKLFF. CDR3 bases: TGTGCCTGGCAACCGGGGGTGGGTCCAACTAATGAAAAACTGTTTTTT.

This chain joins TRBV3-1 (or the pseudogene TRBV3-2) and TRBJ1-6, with TRBD1 matching over 10 bases. Germline V lookup: CDR1 LGHDT, CDR2 YNNKEL (reference sequence). The CDR3 has 16 amino acids. After removal of 1 base from V and 8 bases from J, the junction contained 5 bases not matched to a gene. The CDR3 protein is CASSQVTGTGDSPLHF. In DNA form, the CDR3 reads TGTGCCAGCAGCCAAGTAACCGGGACAGGGGATTCACCCCTCCACTTT.

The CDR3 DNA follows: TGTGCCAGCAGCTTACGGGGGACGGGAGAGACCCAGTACTTC. Amino acids: CASSLRGTGETQYF. The rearrangement uses TRBV7-2 and TRBJ2-5, with D possibly TRBD2 on 6 matching bases. The germline V gene encodes CDR1 SGHTA and CDR2 FQGNSA. The CDR3 extends over 14 amino acids. The germline V and J ends were trimmed by 2 bases and 4 bases, with 11 bases remaining between them.

The count of this clone is one. V and J are TRBV9 and TRBJ2-7, with D possibly being TRBD1 (5 bases). The germline V gene encodes CDR1 SGDLS and CDR2 YYNGEE. The V gene lost 0 bases and the J gene lost 2 bases, with 9 bases spanning the gap. The CDR3 contains 14 residues. CDR3 nucleotide sequence: TGTGCCAGCAGCGTAGCGGCAGGGACCTACGAGCAGTACTTC. Translation gives CASSVAAGTYEQYF.

The chain uses TRBV7-2 and TRBJ2-4; 9 positions match TRBD1. The CDR3 contains 20 residues. After removal of 0 bases from V and 4 bases from J, the junction contained 16 bases not matched to a gene. CDR1 is SGHTA and CDR2 is FQGNSA in the germline V gene. In DNA, the CDR3 is TGTGCCAGCAGCTTAGCCCACACGGGACAGGGAATATCATCAAAAAACATTCAGTACTTC. Amino acid sequence: CASSLAHTGQGISSKNIQYF.

The CDR3: CASSPPSRRETQYF. The CDR3, as DNA: TGTGCCAGCAGCCCCCCGTCCCGGCGGGAGACCCAGTACTTC. The chain recombines TRBV7-9 with TRBJ2-5; D not certain. V dropped 5 bases and J dropped 5 bases, with 15 bases sitting between them. This CDR3 spans 14 amino acids. CDR1 SEHNR and CDR2 FQNEAQ come from the germline V gene (reference sequence).

The chain combines TRBV7-9 with TRBJ2-7; 7 nucleotides align to TRBD1. After removal of 5 bases from V and 6 bases from J, the junction contained 10 bases not matched to a gene. CDR1 and CDR2 (germline): SEHNR, FQNEAQ (reference sequence). The CDR3 consists of 14 residues. The CDR3 loop is CASSPRQGGGEQYF. The CDR3 region has the DNA TGTGCCAGCAGCCCAAGACAGGGTGGGGGCGAGCAGTACTTC.

This clone was seen a few times. The chain links TRBV5-8 to TRBJ1-5; D might be TRBD1 (5 bases). The V gene lost 4 bases and the J gene lost 2 bases, with 13 bases spanning the gap. This CDR3 has 15 amino acids. Germline loops: CDR1 SGHTS, CDR2 YDEGEE. The CDR3 bases are TGTGCCAGCAGCCCGCGGGGAGGGGGCAATCAGCCCCAGCATTTT. Translating it yields CASSPRGGGNQPQHF.

The chain has TRBV5-1 and TRBJ1-1; perhaps TRBD1 as D (5 bases). With 1 base removed from V and 3 bases from J, the gap between germline ends came to 16 bases. The CDR3 covers 16 residues. Germline CDR1 and CDR2: SGHRS and YFSETQ. The CDR3, as DNA: TGCGCCAGCAGCTTGCGCGCAGGGAGGCAGGACACTGAAGCTTTCTTT. It translates to CASSLRAGRQDTEAFF. Looking up the rest from reference TRBV5-1 and TRBJ1-1 gives the full variable domain: KAGVTQTPRYLIKTRGQQVTLSCSPISGHRSVSWYQQTPGQGLQFLFEYFSETQRNKGNFPGRFSGRQFSNSRSEMNVSTLELGDSALYLCASSLRAGRQDTEAFFGQGTRLTVV.

The chain carries TRBV27 and TRBJ2-7, with D maybe TRBD1 (6 bases). Germline values: CDR1 MNHEY, CDR2 SMNVEV (reference sequence). The CDR3 sequence is 13 residues long. Trimming took 3 bases from V and 2 from J, leaving 8 bases between them. The DNA for the CDR3 is TGTGCCAGCAGTTTGACAGGCCCCTACGAGCAGTACTTC. Protein: CASSLTGPYEQYF.

The genes are TRBV19 and TRBJ2-5; TRBD1 might be the D (6 bases). The CDR3 extends over 15 amino acids. Germline CDR1 and CDR2: LNHDA and SQIVND (reference sequence). V gave up 1 base and J gave up 2 bases, with 11 bases separating them. The CDR3 loop reads CASSIGGTQQETQYF. CDR3 sequence (DNA): TGTGCCAGTAGTATAGGAGGGACACAACAAGAGACCCAGTACTTC.

This clone was found once. The chain carries TRBV19 and TRBJ1-5; 8 bases fit TRBD1. Losses at the gene ends were 8 bases for V and 5 bases for J; bases not matched to a gene: 11. This CDR3 is 15 amino acids long. Germline V gene sequence: CDR1 LNHDA, CDR2 SQIVND (reference sequence). The CDR3 DNA reads as TGTGCCAGTCGGGACAGGCGAAGGCCAGATCAGCCCCAGCATTTT. It is translated as CASRDRRRPDQPQHF. The full variable domain, in which reference TRBV19 and TRBJ1-5 provide the parts outside the CDR3, is DGGITQSPKYLFRKEGQNVTLSCEQNLNHDAMYWYRQDPGQGLRLIYYSQIVNDFQKGDIAEGYSVSREKKESFPLTVTSAQKNPTAFYLCASRDRRRPDQPQHFGDGTRLSIL.

The rearrangement links TRBV20-1 to TRBJ2-7, with 7 nucleotides matching TRBD2. With 7 bases clipped from V and 6 bases from J, the junction kept 6 bases outside the gene matches. This CDR3 is built from 11 residues. Germline V gene sequence: CDR1 DFQATT, CDR2 SNEGSKA (reference sequence). The CDR3 nucleotides are TGCAGTGAGATTGGGGGGGTCGAGCAGTACTTC. It is translated as CSEIGGVEQYF.

The V call is TRBV19, the J call TRBJ2-6; 10 positions match TRBD1. V lost 9 bases to trimming and J lost 0 bases; unmatched junction nucleotides: 2. The CDR3 runs to 15 residues. Germline CDR1 reads LNHDA; CDR2 reads SQIVND (reference sequence). The DNA of the CDR3 is TGTGCCAGCCGGGACAGGGGCTCTGGGGCCAACGTCCTGACTTTC. Its translation: CASRDRGSGANVLTF.

This chain links TRBV6-5 with TRBJ1-3; 7 positions match TRBD1. The germline V gene encodes CDR1 MNHEY and CDR2 SVGAGI. This CDR3 region has 14 residues. V shed 5 bases and J 3 bases; nucleotides not matched to a gene: 4. CDR3 amino acids: CASSRTGGGNTIYF. CDR3 nucleotides: TGTGCCAGCAGTCGGACAGGAGGTGGAAACACCATATATTTT.

V is TRBV5-6 and J is TRBJ2-3, with a weak D call TRBD2 (7 bases). V dropped 4 bases and J dropped 3 bases, with 15 bases sitting between them. The CDR3 is 15 residues long. Germline V gene sequence: CDR1 SGHDT, CDR2 YYEEEE. The CDR3 bases are TGTGCCAGCAGCCCCGTGGGGGGGCTGACAGATACGCAGTATTTT. It specifies CASSPVGGLTDTQYF.

The chain couples TRBV5-4 to TRBJ2-3; no clear D gene. Trimming removed 0 bases from V and 4 bases from J, with 6 bases in between. The CDR3 length is 13 residues. Germline V gives CDR1 SGHNT, CDR2 YYREEE (reference sequence). The CDR3 region is CASSLGRADTQYF. CDR3 nucleotides: TGTGCCAGCAGCTTGGGCCGGGCAGATACGCAGTATTTT.